Listed below are T cell receptor beta chains from one sample, sequenced in a study of T cells in Graves' hyperthyroidism and ophthalmopathy. MiXCR was run by TCRdb on the multiplex PCR reads, yielding one entry per CDR3 protein. This repertoire shows roughly 150,000 distinct CDR3 sequences, over 8% found once; its top ten account for over 20%. Material for sequencing was blood. Receptors were obtained from a woman aged 18-30 years with Graves' hyperthyroidism that later progressed to Graves' ophthalmopathy. CDR3s leave out the opening cysteine and the closing phenylalanine or tryptophan. Fields, in order: V gene, J gene, CDR3 protein.

v_gene: TRBV7-9; j_gene: TRBJ2-7; CDR3aa: ASSLPSGREQY
v_gene: TRBV9; j_gene: TRBJ2-3; CDR3aa: ASSPGTRKDTQY
v_gene: TRBV20-1; j_gene: TRBJ2-1; CDR3aa: SARETLAGYNEQF
v_gene: TRBV11-2; j_gene: TRBJ2-2; CDR3aa: ASSRGNTGELF
v_gene: TRBV29-1; j_gene: TRBJ1-6; CDR3aa: SVDITYNSPLH
v_gene: TRBV27; j_gene: TRBJ2-3; CDR3aa: ASTHSGRIVGTDTQY
v_gene: TRBV7-3; j_gene: TRBJ1-1; CDR3aa: ASSLTGNTEAF
v_gene: TRBV4-2; j_gene: TRBJ2-4; CDR3aa: ASSQDPSGDCKNIQY
v_gene: TRBV20-1; j_gene: TRBJ2-3; CDR3aa: SAMHGTDNTDTQY
v_gene: TRBV30; j_gene: TRBJ2-1; CDR3aa: AWSVLGQGAYWGYNEQF
v_gene: TRBV12-3/TRBV12-4; j_gene: TRBJ1-1; CDR3aa: ASSPTGVMNTEAF